These 25 T cell receptor beta chains originate from one sample sequenced in a study of identical twins. TCRdb re-called the 5' RACE reads through MiXCR, storing one row per CDR3 protein. This sample has about 1.7 million distinct CDR3 sequences, with around a third found just once. The sample was cord blood. Receptors were obtained from a newborn girl in good health.

The chain recombines TRBV20-1 with TRBJ2-7, with D perhaps TRBD2 (6 bases). This CDR3 has 15 amino acids. V shed 3 bases and J shed 2 bases, with 17 bases lying between them. Germline assignment: CDR1 DFQATT and CDR2 SNEGSKA (reference sequence). CDR3 sequence reads: CSARRAGTRTYEQYF. The DNA of the CDR3 is TGCAGTGCTAGGAGAGCCGGGACTCGGACCTACGAGCAGTACTTC.

The table lists this clonotype with a few counts. J is TRBJ2-1 and V is TRBV7-9; 12 bases match TRBD2. V was clipped by 5 bases and J by 5 bases; unmatched bases: 4. Germline loops: CDR1 SEHNR, CDR2 FQNEAQ (reference sequence). CDR3 length: 15 residues. The CDR3: CASSPSGRAHNEQFF. The DNA of the CDR3 is TGTGCCAGCAGCCCTAGCGGGAGGGCCCACAATGAGCAGTTCTTC.

Only a few counts were recorded for this clonotype. The rearrangement joins TRBV2 to TRBJ1-4; the match to TRBD1 covers 7 bases. The germline gives CDR1 SNHLY, CDR2 FYNNEI. V dropped 6 bases and J dropped 3; count of bases not matched to a gene: 7. The CDR3 sequence is 15 residues long. CDR3 in amino acids: CASRETGRANEKLFF. The CDR3 nucleotides read TGTGCCAGCAGAGAGACAGGGAGGGCTAATGAAAAACTGTTTTTT.

This clonotype was seen more than once but under ten times. The chain employs TRBV20-1 and TRBJ2-7; 10 bases are shared with TRBD2. The CDR3 contains 16 residues. Germline values: CDR1 DFQATT, CDR2 SNEGSKA (reference sequence). The ends lost 0 bases at V and 4 bases at J; junction bases unmatched: 9. The CDR3 DNA sequence: TGCAGTGCTAGAGATCTCTTCAGCGGGAGGGGATACGAGCAGTACTTC. Residues: CSARDLFSGRGYEQYF.

V is TRBV11-2 and J is TRBJ2-4, with D perhaps matching TRBD1 (6 bases). Trimming cost V 5 bases and J 5 bases, with 16 bases left between them. The CDR3 consists of 15 residues. Germline assignment: CDR1 SGHAT and CDR2 FQNNGV. The CDR3 is CASSPARTAENIQYF. CDR3 nucleotide sequence: TGTGCCAGCAGCCCCGCCAGGACAGCTGAAAACATTCAGTACTTC.

This clonotype was seen more than once but under ten times. This sequence joins TRBV28 and TRBJ1-2; 7 nucleotides line up with TRBD1. Germline assignment: CDR1 MDHEN and CDR2 SYDVKM. The CDR3 has 19 amino acids. Trimming took 4 bases from V and 2 from J; bases not matched to a gene: 19. In DNA form, the CDR3 reads TGTGCCAGCAGTTCCCGATCCCGGGGACAGCCACCCTTAAACTATGGCTACACCTTC. Translating gives CASSSRSRGQPPLNYGYTF.

The V gene is TRBV10-3, the J gene TRBJ2-3; TRBD1 agrees at 8 bases. The CDR3 is made up of 18 amino acids. The germline CDR1 and CDR2 sequences are ENHRY and SYGVKD. Trimming at V came to 3 bases and at J to 0 bases, leaving 11 bases not matched to a gene. The CDR3 region is CAISDRGLSGLSTDTQYF. Written as DNA, the CDR3 is TGTGCCATCAGTGACAGGGGGCTTAGCGGTCTTAGCACAGATACGCAGTATTTT.

The V call is TRBV7-2, the J call TRBJ1-2, with a tentative D call TRBD1 (5 bases). CDR1 and CDR2 from the germline V gene are SGHTA and FQGNSA. V was trimmed by 1 base and J by 7 bases, leaving 16 bases between them. The CDR3 consists of 15 residues. The CDR3 bases are TGTGCCAGCAGCTTAGTCTACACCGGACACCCTGGCTACACCTTC. Protein product: CASSLVYTGHPGYTF.

This chain connects TRBV4-1 to TRBJ2-1, with no clear D. Germline CDR1 reads MGHRA; CDR2 reads YSYEKL. Trimming took off 1 base at V and 6 bases at J, with 7 bases between the two ends. The CDR3 runs to 13 residues. As DNA, the CDR3 is TGCGCCAGCAGCCAAGTGCCCGTCAATGAGCAGTTCTTC. Residues: CASSQVPVNEQFF.

In this sample, this clonotype turned up a few times. V usage is TRBV25-1 and J usage is TRBJ2-3; the D gene could be TRBD1 or TRBD2 (5 bases each). CDR1 is MGHDK, CDR2 SYGVNS, per germline. The CDR3 runs to 17 residues. Trimming removed 0 bases from V and 0 bases from J, with 13 bases in between. CDR3 nucleotides: TGTGCCAGCAGTGAATATACGGGACGCCAAAGCACAGATACGCAGTATTTT. Its translation is CASSEYTGRQSTDTQYF.

The chain links TRBV30 to TRBJ2-3, with TRBD2 matching over 12 bases. From germline, CDR1 is GTSNPN and CDR2 SVGIG (reference sequence). Germline trimming cut 3 bases from V and 5 bases from J; bases unmatched to any gene: 6. CDR3 size: 15 residues. CDR3 loop: CAWRSTSGGRDTQYF. The DNA for the CDR3 is TGTGCCTGGAGGTCGACTAGCGGGGGCAGAGATACGCAGTATTTT. The entire variable domain, with the rest obtained from reference TRBV30 and TRBJ2-3, is as follows: SQTIHQWPATLVQPVGSPLSLECTVEGTSNPNLYWYRQAAGRGLQLLFYSVGIGQISSEVPQNLSASRPQDRQFILSSKKLLLSDSGFYLCAWRSTSGGRDTQYFGPGTRLTVL.

There are a few counts of this clonotype. The chain recombines TRBV28 with TRBJ1-5, with unresolved D. Trimming cost V 6 bases and J 5 bases, with 11 bases left between them. Per the germline V gene, CDR1 is MDHEN and CDR2 is SYDVKM. This CDR3 contains 13 residues. The CDR3 nucleotides read TGTGCCAGCAGAAACTCCGGGCATCAGCCCCAGCATTTT. Amino acid sequence: CASRNSGHQPQHF.

This clonotype appeared a single time. A junction boundary mismatches the germline segment, possibly from a read error. The V and J genes are TRBV3-1 and TRBJ2-1; 9 bases match TRBD2. The CDR3 runs 16 residues. The germline CDR1 and CDR2 sequences are LGHDT and YNNKEL (reference sequence). This chain's CDR3 is CASSLGLKRGDNGQFF. The DNA of the CDR3 is TGTGCCAGCAGCCTAGGGCTCAAGCGGGGGGACAATGGGCAGTTCTTC.

This clonotype was counted between two and nine times. CDR3 DNA: TGTGCCAGCAGCCCACGGGCCTCCCCAGATACGCAGTATTTT. Its protein is CASSPRASPDTQYF. The chain is built from TRBV7-2 and TRBJ2-3, with unresolved D. V lost 5 bases to trimming and J lost 4 bases, with 13 bases between them. Germline V gene data show CDR1 as SGHTA and CDR2 as FQGNSA. The CDR3 contains 14 residues.

The chain has TRBV9 and TRBJ1-1, with 7 bases that match TRBD1. CDR1 is SGDLS and CDR2 is YYNGEE in the germline V gene. Trimming at V came to 4 bases and at J to 7 bases, leaving 10 bases not matched to a gene. The CDR3 has 14 residues. CDR3 residues: CASSPGTVHLEAFF. The CDR3 DNA is TGTGCCAGCAGCCCTGGGACAGTCCATCTTGAAGCTTTCTTT.

V usage is TRBV20-1 and J usage is TRBJ1-4; a weak D match, TRBD1 (5 bases). V shed 3 bases and J shed 12 bases, with 11 bases lying between them. Germline V lookup: CDR1 DFQATT, CDR2 SNEGSKA (reference sequence). The CDR3 runs 11 residues. The CDR3 reads CSASRAEELFF. The CDR3 DNA sequence: TGCAGTGCTAGCAGGGCTGAGGAACTGTTTTTT.

The table lists this clonotype with a few counts. V is TRBV14 and J is TRBJ2-5; tentative D call: TRBD2 (5 bases). The CDR3 has 16 residues. Germline V gene sequence: CDR1 SGHDN, CDR2 FVKESK. With 0 bases removed from V and 5 bases from J, the gap between germline ends came to 16 bases. CDR3 sequence reads: CASSQDLTRDAETQYF. CDR3 coding DNA: TGTGCCAGCAGCCAAGATCTCACTAGAGATGCGGAGACCCAGTACTTC. Together with reference TRBV14 and TRBJ2-5, the CDR3 gives the full variable domain: EAGVTQFPSHSVIEKGQTVTLRCDPISGHDNLYWYRRVMGKEIKFLLHFVKESKQDESGMPNNRFLAERTGGTYSTLKVQPAELEDSGVYFCASSQDLTRDAETQYFGPGTRLLVL.

The chain recombines TRBV7-2 with TRBJ2-3; 9 bases line up with TRBD2. The CDR3 is 17 amino acids. The germline V gene has CDR1 SGHTA and CDR2 FQGNSA. With 2 bases clipped from V and 1 base from J, the junction kept 7 bases outside the gene matches. The CDR3 DNA follows: TGTGCCAGCAGCTTATGGGGCGGGAGGGCCCGCACAGATACGCAGTATTTT. Translating gives CASSLWGGRARTDTQYF.

This chain connects TRBV10-3 to TRBJ1-4, with D tentatively TRBD1 (5 bases). V was shortened by 8 bases and J by 0 bases, with 19 bases between the two germline ends. The CDR3 is 17 residues long. Germline CDR1 reads ENHRY; CDR2 reads SYGVKD. The CDR3 protein is CAIGGETVHSTNEKLFF. CDR3 DNA sequence: TGTGCCATCGGAGGGGAGACAGTTCACTCAACTAATGAAAAACTGTTTTTT.

This clonotype was detected a few times. The DNA for the CDR3 is TGTGCCAGCAGCTTTGGGACTAACAAAGAGACCCAGTACTTC. This codes for CASSFGTNKETQYF. This chain uses TRBV7-2 with TRBJ2-5; 7 bases match TRBD2. Trimming removed 3 bases from V and 3 bases from J; junction bases left unmatched: 4. This CDR3 spans 14 amino acids. Germline-derived CDR1 and CDR2 are SGHTA and FQGNSA.

As for this clonotype: This probably arose from a read error, given a far larger clone one base away. The chain couples TRBV13 to TRBJ2-7, with D unclear. In germline, CDR1 is PRHDT, CDR2 FYEKMQ (reference sequence). The CDR3 is made up of 13 amino acids. CDR3 sequence: CASSPPSSYERYF. DNA of the CDR3: TGTGCCAGCAGCCCCCCCAGCTCCTACGAGCGGTACTTC.

V usage is TRBV20-1 and J usage is TRBJ2-1; 12 nucleotides line up with TRBD2. Trimming took 1 base from V and 4 from J; bases not matched to a gene: 5. The V gene's germline CDR1 is DFQATT and CDR2 SNEGSKA (reference sequence). The length of the CDR3 is 16 residues. DNA for the CDR3: TGCAGTGCTAGAGGTTGGACTAGCGGGACGTACAATGAGCAGTTCTTC. Its translation: CSARGWTSGTYNEQFF.

This clonotype was seen only once. This rearrangement joins TRBV27 to TRBJ2-7; D call uncertain. V was cut by 3 bases and J by 1 base, with 10 bases left in between. Germline-derived CDR1 and CDR2 are MNHEY and SMNVEV (reference sequence). This CDR3 spans 14 amino acids. CDR3 bases: TGTGCCAGCAGTTTTCAGTGGTTTTCCTACGAGCAGTACTTC. Translated, it gives CASSFQWFSYEQYF.

V usage is TRBV6-5 and J usage is TRBJ1-6, with D perhaps matching TRBD1 (5 bases). Trimming left V 2 bases short and J 9 bases short, with 20 bases between. The germline V gene has CDR1 MNHEY and CDR2 SVGAGI. CDR3 size: 17 residues. Here the CDR3 reads CASSYRTVQVGGSPLHF. CDR3 DNA: TGTGCCAGCAGTTACCGCACGGTACAGGTGGGGGGTTCACCCCTCCACTTT.

In nucleotides, the CDR3 is TGTGCCACCAGCAGCGTCAGGAACACTGAAGCTTTCTTT. It translates to CATSSVRNTEAFF. This chain uses TRBV15 with TRBJ1-1; D ambiguous. The V and J ends lost 3 bases and 1 base respectively, with 6 bases between them. CDR3 length: 13 amino acids. CDR1 and CDR2 from the germline V gene are LNHNV and YYDKDF (reference sequence).